Shown below are 24 T cell receptor beta chains from a single sample sequenced in a study of T cell changes during pregnancy in multiple sclerosis. Profiling relied on immunoSEQ multiplex PCR, and the TCRdb table lists in-frame clones only, not all of them. The sample has approximately 60,000 clones; 75% to 95% are singletons. The sequenced sample was peripheral blood, obtained before pregnancy. The source of these receptors is a female donor with multiple sclerosis, enrolled in a pregnancy study.

The chain is built from TRBV2 and TRBJ2-2; TRBD1 matches at 9 bases. CDR1 and CDR2 from the germline V gene are SNHLY and FYNNEI. V lost 2 bases and J lost 6; bases outside the gene matches: 13. There are 18 residues in the CDR3. CDR3 protein: CASSENSPGQGRSGELFF. CDR3 in DNA: TGTGCCAGCAGTGAAAACTCACCGGGACAGGGAAGATCCGGGGAGCTGTTTTTT.

V usage is TRBV27 and J usage is TRBJ2-3; tentative D call: TRBD1 (7 bases). Trimming cost V 3 bases and J 4 bases, with 17 bases left between them. Germline loops: CDR1 MNHEY, CDR2 SMNVEV (reference sequence). The CDR3 is 16 amino acids. The CDR3 coding sequence is TGTGCCAGCAGTTTCGCGGGATACACAGGGGCAGATACGCAGTATTTT. Its translation is CASSFAGYTGADTQYF.

V and J are TRBV2 and TRBJ2-7; D perhaps matches TRBD1 (5 bases). Per the germline V gene, CDR1 is SNHLY and CDR2 is FYNNEI. The CDR3 length is 13 residues. V lost 5 bases, J lost 1 base, and 9 bases lay in between. The CDR3 loop is CASSWTISYEQYF. The DNA for the CDR3 is TGTGCCAGCAGTTGGACAATTTCCTACGAGCAGTACTTC.

The chain combines TRBV2 with TRBJ1-2; no clear D gene. Per germline, CDR1 SNHLY and CDR2 FYNNEI. V was shortened by 2 bases and J by 7 bases, with 8 bases between the two germline ends. There are 12 residues in the CDR3. DNA of the CDR3: TGTGCCAGCAGTGAAAGCCGGTCTGGCTACACCTTC. Protein product: CASSESRSGYTF.

J is TRBJ2-4 and V is TRBV2; 9 bases match TRBD1. Germline CDR1 and CDR2: SNHLY and FYNNEI. V shed 2 bases, J shed 2 bases, and the junction held 4 bases outside the gene matches. The length of the CDR3 is 16 residues. CDR3 DNA sequence: TGTGCCAGCAGTGAACTGGGGACAGGGACCAAAAACATTCAGTACTTC. Protein sequence: CASSELGTGTKNIQYF.

This chain uses TRBV6-5 with TRBJ2-7; 11 nucleotides align to TRBD1. The V and J ends lost 5 bases and 6 bases, in that order; junction bases with no gene match: 9. This CDR3 comprises 15 residues. From germline, CDR1 is MNHEY and CDR2 SVGAGI. This CDR3 reads CASSRNSDRGLEQYF. In DNA form, the CDR3 reads TGTGCCAGCAGTCGAAACTCGGACAGGGGGCTCGAGCAGTACTTC.

The V call is TRBV9, the J call TRBJ1-3; D is unclear. V dropped 0 bases and J dropped 2 bases, with 12 bases sitting between them. The CDR3 is 16 residues long. Germline-derived CDR1 and CDR2 are SGDLS and YYNGEE. CDR3 sequence: CASSVANRLPGNTIYF. CDR3 in DNA: TGTGCCAGCAGCGTAGCTAATAGACTTCCTGGAAACACCATATATTTT.

The rearrangement links TRBV11-2 to TRBJ2-7, with 8 bases aligning to TRBD1. There are 14 residues in the CDR3. Germline V gene data show CDR1 as SGHAT and CDR2 as FQNNGV. J was trimmed by 7 bases and V by 1 base; bases with no gene match: 6. CDR3 sequence: CASSLGTGYGEQYF. CDR3 DNA: TGTGCCAGCAGCTTAGGGACAGGGTATGGGGAGCAGTACTTC.

Only a few counts were recorded for this clone. This chain connects TRBV5-6 to TRBJ2-1; a weak D match, TRBD1 (5 bases). Germline-derived CDR1 and CDR2 are SGHDT and YYEEEE. Trimming stripped 3 bases from V and 8 bases from J, with 15 bases between. The CDR3 covers 14 residues. The CDR3 protein is CASSWFRVGYEQFF. The CDR3 DNA sequence: TGTGCCAGCAGCTGGTTCAGGGTCGGCTATGAGCAGTTCTTC.

This chain links TRBV9 with TRBJ2-3; 8 bases align to TRBD2. The V gene end was trimmed by 0 bases and the J gene end by 2 bases; junction bases not matched to a gene: 5. CDR1 and CDR2 from the germline V gene are SGDLS and YYNGEE. The CDR3 length is 16 residues. CDR3 sequence: CASSVEAGGFTDTQYF. For the CDR3, the DNA is TGTGCCAGCAGCGTAGAGGCGGGGGGATTCACAGATACGCAGTATTTT.

The chain carries TRBV5-6 and TRBJ2-5; a possible D gene is TRBD2 (7 bases). Germline V gene data show CDR1 as SGHDT and CDR2 as YYEEEE. The V and J ends lost 2 bases and 6 bases respectively, with 14 bases between them. The CDR3 runs 14 residues. The CDR3 loop is CASSFGGGPQTQYF. In DNA form, the CDR3 reads TGTGCCAGCAGCTTTGGGGGGGGGCCGCAGACCCAGTACTTC.

V is TRBV6-1 and J is TRBJ2-3; maybe TRBD2 (6 bases). Germline CDR1 and CDR2: MNHNS and SASEGT. The germline V and J ends were trimmed by 6 bases and 1 base, with 14 bases remaining between them. The CDR3 loop spans 15 amino acids. The CDR3 DNA sequence: TGTGCCAGCAGCCCCGGCGGGGTGGGCACAGATACGCAGTATTTT. This encodes CASSPGGVGTDTQYF.

The CDR3 sequence: CASSEPRAGTEAFF. The CDR3 DNA reads TGTGCCAGCAGTGAACCCAGGGCGGGAACTGAAGCTTTCTTT. The V call is TRBV6-1, the J call TRBJ1-1; tentatively, D is TRBD1 (5 bases). Trimming took 2 bases from V and 5 from J, leaving 12 bases between them. Looked up from germline, CDR1 is MNHNS and CDR2 is SASEGT. The CDR3 contains 14 residues.

V gene TRBV30 combines with J gene TRBJ2-6, with 8 bases identical to TRBD1. The germline V gene encodes CDR1 GTSNPN and CDR2 SVGIG (reference sequence). Germline trimming cut 7 bases from V and 4 bases from J; bases unmatched to any gene: 9. The CDR3 contains 15 residues. CDR3 nucleotides: TGTGCCTCATGGCAGGGGGCGGTCGGGGCCAACGTCCTGACTTTC. Translation: CASWQGAVGANVLTF.

This rearrangement joins TRBV7-2 to TRBJ1-4; 7 nucleotides match TRBD1. Germline-derived CDR1 and CDR2 are SGHTA and FQGNSA. The CDR3 covers 15 residues. The ends lost 5 bases at V and 4 bases at J; junction bases unmatched: 7. CDR3 DNA sequence: TGTGCCAGCAGCGTCGGGACAGTGAGTAATGAAAAACTGTTTTTT. Encoded protein: CASSVGTVSNEKLFF. Drawing the rest from reference TRBV7-2 and TRBJ1-4, the complete variable domain is GAGVSQSPSNKVTEKGKDVELRCDPISGHTALYWYRQSLGQGLEFLIYFQGNSAPDKSGLPSDRFSAERTGGSVSTLTIQRTQQEDSAVYLCASSVGTVSNEKLFFGSGTQLSVL.

The chain recombines TRBV7-2 with TRBJ1-2, with D tentatively TRBD1 (6 bases). The CDR3 is 14 residues long. Germline V lookup: CDR1 SGHTA, CDR2 FQGNSA. Between the trimmed V and J ends, which lost 2 bases and 7 bases, there was a span of 14 bases. CDR3 in DNA: TGTGCCAGCAGCTTATCGGGGACAACTCCTGGCTACACCTTC. Its translation: CASSLSGTTPGYTF.

The V call is TRBV10-3, the J call TRBJ2-1, with a weak D call TRBD2 (5 bases). The CDR3 has 15 residues. The V gene's germline CDR1 is ENHRY and CDR2 SYGVKD. V lost 0 bases, J lost 5 bases, and 11 bases lay in between. The CDR3: CAISESGLANNEQFF. CDR3 nucleotides: TGTGCCATCAGTGAGTCCGGTCTAGCCAACAATGAGCAGTTCTTC.

The chain couples TRBV30 to TRBJ2-1; D not certain. CDR3 length equals 13 residues. Germline CDR1 reads GTSNPN; CDR2 reads SVGIG (reference sequence). Trimming stripped 2 bases from V and 5 bases from J, with 10 bases between. CDR3 in DNA: TGTGCCTGGAGTTGGTCACTCAACAATGAGCAGTTCTTC. This sequence encodes CAWSWSLNNEQFF.

This rearrangement joins TRBV9 to TRBJ1-1, with D perhaps matching TRBD1 (5 bases). There are 15 residues in the CDR3. Germline assignment: CDR1 SGDLS and CDR2 YYNGEE. V was clipped by 0 bases and J by 1 base, with 10 bases between them. CDR3 residues: CASSVGPQGNTEAFF. The CDR3 nucleotides read TGTGCCAGCAGCGTAGGTCCCCAGGGGAACACTGAAGCTTTCTTT.

V is TRBV7-2 and J is TRBJ1-1, with 7 positions matching TRBD1. Looked up from germline, CDR1 is SGHTA and CDR2 is FQGNSA. The CDR3 loop spans 14 amino acids. With V trimmed by 7 bases and J by 11 bases, 16 bases remained unmatched. The CDR3 loop reads CASTYSRGQTNAFF. The CDR3 nucleotides are TGTGCCAGCACCTACTCCCGGGGACAGACTAACGCTTTCTTT.

The V and J genes are TRBV19 and TRBJ1-1, with TRBD1 as a possible D gene (5 bases). V gave up 5 bases and J gave up 3 bases, with 10 bases separating them. This CDR3 region has 13 residues. Germline-derived CDR1 and CDR2 are LNHDA and SQIVND (reference sequence). CDR3 DNA sequence: TGTGCCAGTAGTTTTGGGGGGGACACTGAAGCTTTCTTT. Amino acid sequence: CASSFGGDTEAFF.

The V and J genes are TRBV5-6 and TRBJ1-2; D is ambiguous. This CDR3 is built from 13 residues. Between the trimmed V and J ends, which lost 6 bases and 6 bases, there was a span of 15 bases. The germline CDR1 and CDR2 sequences are SGHDT and YYEEEE. CDR3 amino acids: CASTPGSVDGYTF. As DNA, the CDR3 is TGTGCCAGCACCCCGGGGAGTGTCGATGGCTACACCTTC.

The chain is built from TRBV11-2 and TRBJ2-2; TRBD1 is a possible D gene (6 bases). Germline V gene lookup returns CDR1 SGHAT and CDR2 FQNNGV. The V and J ends lost 5 bases and 14 bases respectively, with 15 bases between them. This CDR3 is 12 amino acids long. The DNA for the CDR3 is TGTGCCAGCAGCCCCAGGGGTAGAAGACTGTTTTTT. It translates to CASSPRGRRLFF. The whole variable domain, filled in from reference TRBV11-2 and TRBJ2-2, reads EAGVAQSPRYKIIEKRQSVAFWCNPISGHATLYWYQQILGQGPKLLIQFQNNGVVDDSQLPKDRFSAERLKGVDSTLKIQPAKLEDSAVYLCASSPRGRRLFFGEGSRLTVL.

This chain links TRBV2 with TRBJ2-1, with TRBD1 matching over 12 bases. V lost 4 bases, J lost 3 bases, and 7 bases stayed unmatched. The CDR3 is made up of 17 amino acids. Germline V lookup: CDR1 SNHLY, CDR2 FYNNEI. This CDR3 is CASSVSGQGADYNEQFF. The CDR3 coding sequence is TGTGCCAGCAGTGTCTCGGGACAGGGGGCCGACTACAATGAGCAGTTCTTC. Together with reference TRBV2 and TRBJ2-1, the CDR3 gives the full variable domain: EPEVTQTPSHQVTQMGQEVILRCVPISNHLYFYWYRQILGQKVEFLVSFYNNEISEKSEIFDDQFSVERPDGSNFTLKIRSTKLEDSAMYFCASSVSGQGADYNEQFFGPGTRLTVL.